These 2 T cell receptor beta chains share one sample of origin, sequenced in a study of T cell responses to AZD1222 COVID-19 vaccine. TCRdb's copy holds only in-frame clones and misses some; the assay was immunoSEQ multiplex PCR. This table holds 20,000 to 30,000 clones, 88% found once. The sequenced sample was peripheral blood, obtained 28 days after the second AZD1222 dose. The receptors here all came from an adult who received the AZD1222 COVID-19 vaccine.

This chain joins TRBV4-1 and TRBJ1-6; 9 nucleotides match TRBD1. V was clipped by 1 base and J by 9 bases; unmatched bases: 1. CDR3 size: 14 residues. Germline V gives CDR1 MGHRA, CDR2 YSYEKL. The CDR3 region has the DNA TGCGCCAGCAGCCAAGTGGACAGGGGTTCACCCCTCCACTTT. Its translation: CASSQVDRGSPLHF.

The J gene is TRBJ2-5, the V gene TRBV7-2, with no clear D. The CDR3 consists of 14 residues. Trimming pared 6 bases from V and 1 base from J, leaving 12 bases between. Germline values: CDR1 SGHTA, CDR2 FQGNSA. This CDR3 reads CASRTQTFQETQYF. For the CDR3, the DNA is TGTGCCAGCAGGACACAGACCTTCCAAGAGACCCAGTACTTC.